A selection of T cell receptor beta chains follows, all from one sample in a study of control samples from healthy donors and cancer patients. Assay: immunoSEQ multiplex PCR; the TCRdb copy retains only in-frame clones and omits some. The data show about 86,000 clones, approximately 91% seen once. Material: PBMCs. The origin of the receptors is a woman in her fifties or sixties with colorectal cancer. Both conserved end residues are part of each CDR3. The D gene is left open where the match is weak. Clone size appears in some rows only: once, few, many, or a class for an expanded clone.

d_call j_call v_call clone_size cdr3_nt cdr3_aa
- TRBJ2-3 TRBV9 - TGTGCCAGCAGCGTAGGCCTTGGAGCGGATACGCAGTATTTT CASSVGLGADTQYF
TRBD2 TRBJ2-3 TRBV7-2 - TGTGCCAGCAGCCAGTCTAGCGGGGGGGGTACAGATACGCAGTATTTT CASSQSSGGGTDTQYF
TRBD1 TRBJ2-5 TRBV12-3/TRBV12-4 - TGTGCCAGCAGCCAGACAGGGGAAGAGACCCAGTACTTC CASSQTGEETQYF
TRBD2 TRBJ2-4 TRBV30 - TGTGCCTGGAGACTAGCGGGGGGGCCTGACAAAAACATTCAGTACTTC CAWRLAGGPDKNIQYF
TRBD2 TRBJ2-3 TRBV6-4 - TGTGCCAGCAGCCGGCTAGCGGGGGGGCTTGCAGATACGCAGTATTTT CASSRLAGGLADTQYF
TRBD1 TRBJ1-1 TRBV5-8 once TGTGCTAGCAGCTTGGAGGACAGGGCGAACACTGAAGCTTTCTTT CASSLEDRANTEAFF
- TRBJ1-6 TRBV13 once TGTGCCAGCAGCTCGCCGAGGGGGAGAAATTCACCCCTCCACTTT CASSSPRGRNSPLHF
- TRBJ2-5 TRBV6-5 once TGTGCCAGCAGTCCTCCTGGGGAGACCCAGTACTTC CASSPPGETQYF
TRBD1 TRBJ2-2 TRBV5-1 - TGCGCCAGCAGCTTTTCGGGACAGGGCTACGCCGGGGAGCTGTTTTTT CASSFSGQGYAGELFF
- TRBJ1-1 TRBV7-2 - TGTGCCAGCAGCTTAGCGTTTATTGAATCTGAAGCTTTCTTT CASSLAFIESEAFF
- TRBJ1-5 TRBV7-8 medium-sized TGTGCCAGCAGCTTATTGACAGAGAATCAGCCCCAGCATTTT CASSLLTENQPQHF
- TRBJ2-1 TRBV9 - TGTGCCAGCAGCGTAGCCTGGCAGAATGAGCAGTTCTTC CASSVAWQNEQFF
TRBD1 TRBJ1-3 TRBV9 - TGTGCCAGCAGCGTTGGCCAGGGGGCATACACCATATATTTT CASSVGQGAYTIYF
- TRBJ1-3 TRBV27 few TGTGCCAGCAGAGCAACTCAGGGCCCCTCTGGAAACACCATATATTTT CASRATQGPSGNTIYF
- TRBJ2-3 TRBV18 - TGTGCCAGCTCAACTTCAGGGTCTACAACAGATACGCAGTATTTT CASSTSGSTTDTQYF
TRBD1 TRBJ2-5 TRBV3-1/TRBV3-2 - TGTGCCAGCAGCCAAGAACAGGGGGCCGCCTCGGAGACCCAGTACTTC CASSQEQGAASETQYF
TRBD1 TRBJ2-3 TRBV4-3 - TGCGCCAGCAGCCAAAGGGGACAGGGCACAGATACGCAGTATTTT CASSQRGQGTDTQYF
- TRBJ1-5 TRBV20-1 - TGCAGTGCTAGTTGGGGGGGCAATCAGCCCCAGCATTTT CSASWGGNQPQHF
TRBD2 TRBJ2-5 TRBV5-4 - TGTGCCAGCAGCCCGGGCCGCGGCCTAGCGGGGGGGGAGACCCAGTACTTC CASSPGRGLAGGETQYF
TRBD1 TRBJ1-6 TRBV15 - TGTGCCACCAGCAGAGATTACAGGGGAGACTCACCCCTCCACTTT CATSRDYRGDSPLHF
- TRBJ1-4 TRBV7-2 - TGTGCCAGCAGCGTTACGCCGGGGGAATATGAAAAACTGTTTTTT CASSVTPGEYEKLFF
- TRBJ2-2 TRBV2 - TGTGCCAGCGCCAACACCGGGGAGCTGTTTTTT CASANTGELFF
TRBD2 TRBJ2-3 TRBV24-1 - TGTGCCACCAGTGACCCTGGACTAGCGGGCACAGATACGCAGTATTTT CATSDPGLAGTDTQYF
- TRBJ1-6 TRBV2 - TGTGCCAGCAGCTTAAGCCGGGACGGTTATTCACCCCTCCACTTT CASSLSRDGYSPLHF
TRBD1 TRBJ2-6 TRBV5-1 - TGCGCCAGCTCAGGGGGCTCTGGGGCCAACGTCCTGACTTTC CASSGGSGANVLTF
- TRBJ1-2 TRBV12-5 - TGTGCTAGTGGTTTGGTTGCAGGGGTTAACTATGGCTACACCTTC CASGLVAGVNYGYTF
- TRBJ1-4 TRBV3-1/TRBV3-2 - TGTGCCAGCCTTCCGAGGGAGGGGGCTAATGAAAAACTGTTTTTT CASLPREGANEKLFF
- TRBJ1-1 TRBV6-5 - TGTGCCAGCAGCCATGGATCTACTCAAGCTTTCTTT CASSHGSTQAFF
TRBD1 TRBJ1-6 TRBV19 - TGTGCCAGTAGAGCCCTCGACAGGGTACATTCACCCCTCCACTTT CASRALDRVHSPLHF
- TRBJ2-5 TRBV5-6 - TGTGCCAGCAGCTTTAGTGAGGTTGGGTACCAAGAGACCCAGTACTTC CASSFSEVGYQETQYF
TRBD1 TRBJ2-6 TRBV19 - TGTGCCAGTAGTAGGACAGGGGCTACTGGGGCCAACGTCCTGACTTTC CASSRTGATGANVLTF
TRBD1 TRBJ2-4 TRBV18 - TGTGCCAGCTCGGTCGACAGGGGTGCCAAAAACATTCAGTACTTC CASSVDRGAKNIQYF
- TRBJ2-1 TRBV7-8 - TGTGCCAGCAGCCCCGGACAAACCAATGAGCAGTTCTTC CASSPGQTNEQFF
TRBD1 TRBJ1-1 TRBV7-3 - TGTGCCAGCAGCCAGGACAGGGTGGGACTGAACACTGAAGCTTTCTTT CASSQDRVGLNTEAFF
- TRBJ1-1 TRBV29-1 - TGCAGCGTTGTGAGTCTGAACACTGAAGCTTTCTTT CSVVSLNTEAFF
- TRBJ1-1 TRBV7-9 - TGTGCCAGCAGCACGGCCTATGAAGCTTTCTTT CASSTAYEAFF
- TRBJ1-1 TRBV12-3/TRBV12-4 - TGTGCCAGCAGTCGAGCAGGGGTTACTGAAGCTTTCTTT CASSRAGVTEAFF
- TRBJ1-2 TRBV2 - TGTGCCAGCAAACGAGAAATCGAATACACCTTC CASKREIEYTF
- TRBJ1-1 TRBV2 few TGTGCCAGCAGTATGCAGGGACAGAACACTGAAGCTTTCTTT CASSMQGQNTEAFF
TRBD2 TRBJ2-1 TRBV6-5 - TGTGCCAGCAGCCGCGGGGGGCCCTACAATGAGCAGTTCTTC CASSRGGPYNEQFF
TRBD1 TRBJ2-1 TRBV9 - TGTGCCAGCAGCGAAATTCCGGGACAGACTCCCTACAATGAGCAGTTCTTC CASSEIPGQTPYNEQFF
- TRBJ1-5 TRBV28 - TGTGCCAGCAGCGAGAGTAGGGGCAACAATCAGCCCCAGCATTTT CASSESRGNNQPQHF
- TRBJ1-6 TRBV7-2 - TGTGCCAGCAGCTTAATCGGGATTAATTCACCCCTCCACTTT CASSLIGINSPLHF
TRBD1 TRBJ1-4 TRBV10-1 few TGCGCCAGCCAGCCGGGACAGGGTCAACGAAGTGAAAAACTGTTTTTT CASQPGQGQRSEKLFF
- TRBJ2-3 TRBV5-5 - TGTGCCAGCAGCTTCTTTCCCCAGGGCACAGATACGCAGTATTTT CASSFFPQGTDTQYF
- TRBJ2-1 TRBV27 - - CASSILGQSYNEQFF
TRBD1 TRBJ2-1 TRBV24-1 - TGTGCCACCAGTGAAGGGGACAGGGTGGGCAATGAGCAGTTCTTC CATSEGDRVGNEQFF
- TRBJ2-5 TRBV29-1 once TGCAGCGTTTTAGGACAGTTACAAGAGACCCAGTACTTC CSVLGQLQETQYF
TRBD1 TRBJ1-2 TRBV12-3/TRBV12-4 - TGTGCCAGCAGGGGGACGGGACAGGGCGGCTACACCTTC CASRGTGQGGYTF
- TRBJ1-4 TRBV25-1 once TGTGCCAGCAGCCCAGGACTGTATAATGAAAAACTGTTTTTT CASSPGLYNEKLFF
- TRBJ1-2 TRBV7-2 - TGTGCCAGCAGCTTAGGGACGTTAGCGGGGAACTATGGCTACACCTTC CASSLGTLAGNYGYTF
- TRBJ2-5 TRBV15 - TGTGCCACCAGCAGGGAAGGGAAACAAGAGACCCAGTACTTC CATSREGKQETQYF
- TRBJ1-3 TRBV6-5 once TGTGCCAGCCAGTACTCTGGAAACACCATATATTTT CASQYSGNTIYF